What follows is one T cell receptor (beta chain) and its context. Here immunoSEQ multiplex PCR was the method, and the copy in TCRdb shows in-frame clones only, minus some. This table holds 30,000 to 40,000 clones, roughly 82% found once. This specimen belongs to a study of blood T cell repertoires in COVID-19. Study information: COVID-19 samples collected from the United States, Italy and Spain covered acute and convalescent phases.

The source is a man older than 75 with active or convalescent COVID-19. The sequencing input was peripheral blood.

The CDR3 region has the DNA TGTGCCAGCAGTTATTCCGGGACAGGGAATGGCTACACCTTC. It encodes CASSYSGTGNGYTF. V gene TRBV6-2 or TRBV6-3 combines with J gene TRBJ1-2; 9 bases are a match to TRBD1. V lost 3 bases to trimming and J lost 6 bases; unmatched junction nucleotides: 5. This CDR3 is 14 amino acids long. Germline assignment: CDR1 MNHEY and CDR2 SVGEGT.